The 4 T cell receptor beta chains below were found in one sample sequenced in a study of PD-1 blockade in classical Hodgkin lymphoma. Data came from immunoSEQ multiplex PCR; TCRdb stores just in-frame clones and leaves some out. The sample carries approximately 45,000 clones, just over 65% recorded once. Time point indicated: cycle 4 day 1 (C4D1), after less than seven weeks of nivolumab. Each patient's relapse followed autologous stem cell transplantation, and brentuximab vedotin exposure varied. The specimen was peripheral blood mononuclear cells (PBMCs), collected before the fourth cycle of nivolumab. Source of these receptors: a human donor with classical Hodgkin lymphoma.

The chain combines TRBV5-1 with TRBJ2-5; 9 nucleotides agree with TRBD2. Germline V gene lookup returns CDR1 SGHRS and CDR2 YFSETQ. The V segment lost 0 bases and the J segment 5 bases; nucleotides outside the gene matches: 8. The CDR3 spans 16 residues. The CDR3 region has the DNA TGCGCCAGCAGCTTGGTCGGGACTAGCCTGTTGGAGACCCAGTACTTC. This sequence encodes CASSLVGTSLLETQYF.

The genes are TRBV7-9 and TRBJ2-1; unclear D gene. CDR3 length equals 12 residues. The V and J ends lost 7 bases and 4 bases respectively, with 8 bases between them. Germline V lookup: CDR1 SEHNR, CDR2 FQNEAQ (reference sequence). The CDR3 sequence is CASIAAYNEQFF. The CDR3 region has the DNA TGTGCCAGCATTGCAGCGTACAATGAGCAGTTCTTC.

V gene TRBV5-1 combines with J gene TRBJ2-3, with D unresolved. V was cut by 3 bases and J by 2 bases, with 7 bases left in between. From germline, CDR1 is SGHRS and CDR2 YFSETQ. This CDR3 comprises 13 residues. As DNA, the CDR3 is TGCGCCAGCAGCTCCTTAGCCACAGATACGCAGTATTTT. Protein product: CASSSLATDTQYF.

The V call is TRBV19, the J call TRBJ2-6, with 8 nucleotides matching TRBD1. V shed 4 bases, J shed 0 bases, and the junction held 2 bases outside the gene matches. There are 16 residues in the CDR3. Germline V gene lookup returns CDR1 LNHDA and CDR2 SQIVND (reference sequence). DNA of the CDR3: TGTGCCAGTAGTACGGACAGGGCCTCTGGGGCCAACGTCCTGACTTTC. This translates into CASSTDRASGANVLTF.